The present entry profiles one T cell receptor beta chain with its context. This entry belongs to a study of T cell changes during pregnancy in multiple sclerosis. Germline lookup yields CDR1 SGDLS and CDR2 YYNGEE. V shed 0 bases and J shed 0 bases, with 8 bases lying between them. The CDR3 has 15 amino acids. Using immunoSEQ multiplex PCR, the repertoire was profiled, and TCRdb retains in-frame clones only, with some absent. The repertoire holds roughly 37,000 clones, with around 93% as singletons. The rearrangement links TRBV9 to TRBJ2-3, with D perhaps matching TRBD1 (6 bases). This clonotype was obtained from a female donor with multiple sclerosis, enrolled in a pregnancy study. Sequencing was performed on CD8+ T cells from peripheral blood mononuclear cells, taken before pregnancy. CDR3 sequence reads: CASSVGDTSTDTQYF. CDR3 nucleotides: TGTGCCAGCAGCGTAGGGGACACAAGCACAGATACGCAGTATTTT.